This T cell receptor beta chain was recovered during a study of PD-1 blockade in classical Hodgkin lymphoma. All trial patients relapsed after autologous stem cell transplantation. Broader study findings: TCR diversity at baseline was reported to be reduced in newly diagnosed patients relative to healthy donors. Some patients started nivolumab under 1 year after ASCT, and they were excluded. By cycle point C4D1, TCR diversity had risen significantly in CD4+ cells (but not CD8+ cells). Before treatment, complete responders showed about the same diversity as newly diagnosed patients.

TCRdb's copy holds only in-frame clones and misses some; the assay was immunoSEQ multiplex PCR. The sample consists of some 23,000 clones, more than 60% of them appearing once. This CDR3 is built from 13 residues. V lost 2 bases and J 2 bases, leaving 7 bases between the germline ends. Germline V CDR1 and CDR2: SGHTA, FQGNSA. As regards this clone: Its antigen is not identified.

This rearrangement joins TRBV7-2 to TRBJ2-7; D might be TRBD2 (5 bases). The sequence came from a human donor with classical Hodgkin lymphoma. Sample: peripheral blood mononuclear cells (PBMCs), taken before the second cycle of nivolumab. The CDR3 sequence: CASSLFGAYEQYF. The CDR3 DNA reads as TGTGCCAGCAGCTTATTCGGGGCCTACGAGCAGTACTTC.